This TCR beta chain was recorded in a study of type 1 regulatory T cells. Study information: T-allo10 is an in vitro-generated, Tr1-enriched CD4 T cell product specific for alloantigen.

This clonotype was counted many times. The antigen remains undetermined. TCRdb re-derived calls from the reads in MiXCR, one entry per CDR3 protein. The top ten hold roughly 8% of the sample, which has about 42,000 distinct CDR3 sequences, more than 10% seen once. The germline V gene encodes CDR1 SGHTA and CDR2 FQGNSA. The V and J ends lost 5 bases and 10 bases, in that order; junction bases with no gene match: 8. The CDR3 sequence is 14 residues long. Overall study results and limits: Compared with non-Tr1 cells, Tr1 cells showed a narrower TCR repertoire.

Sequencing used cultured non-Tr1 T cells, either the whole culture or a sorted T cell fraction (not recorded which). The TCR comes from a human donor in good health. V and J are TRBV7-2 and TRBJ1-6, with 7 bases identical to TRBD1. CDR3 sequence: CASSPRQGRSPLHF. The CDR3 nucleotides are TGTGCCAGCAGCCCCCGACAGGGAAGGTCACCCCTCCACTTT. The full variable domain, rest sourced from reference TRBV7-2 and TRBJ1-6, is GAGVSQSPSNKVTEKGKDVELRCDPISGHTALYWYRQSLGQGLEFLIYFQGNSAPDKSGLPSDRFSAERTGGSVSTLTIQRTQQEDSAVYLCASSPRQGRSPLHFGNGTRLTVT.